The entry below gives a single TCR beta chain sequence along with its context. Its antigen is unidentified. CDR3 regions were amplified by Arm-PCR using iRepertoire HTBI primers to build TCR beta libraries. TCRdb independently ran MiXCR on the multiplex PCR reads; one entry per CDR3 protein. The table includes roughly 490,000 distinct CDR3 sequences, approximately 23% detected once. Time point defined: persistent/refractory GD, antithyroid drugs over 5 years with positive TRAb. Extracted RNA from PBMCs served as the source of the TCR library. The sample belongs to a study of regulatory T cells in long-lasting Graves disease. V dropped 2 bases and J dropped 0 bases, with 17 bases sitting between them. Germline V gives CDR1 LNHDA, CDR2 SQIVND (reference sequence). This CDR3 is built from 18 residues. Study outcomes and limitations: Segments TRBV28, TRBJ1-2 and TRBJ2-5 showed preferential usage in persistent disease.

The chain carries TRBV19 and TRBJ1-3; D is undetermined. The receptor was derived from a female donor with Graves disease. The specimen was peripheral blood mononuclear cells (PBMCs), collected when the disease was refractory, from a patient treated with antithyroid drugs. The CDR3 nucleotides read TGTGCCAGTAGTATATCCAACCCTGGACGGACCTCTGGAAACACCATATATTTT. Protein: CASSISNPGRTSGNTIYF.